This record covers a single T cell receptor (beta chain). No antigen is known for it. The data were taken from a study of T cell responses to AZD1222 COVID-19 vaccine. The method was immunoSEQ multiplex PCR; TCRdb's version includes in-frame clones alone and lacks a portion of them. The sample has 150,000 to 200,000 clones; around 88% are singletons. The CDR3 extends over 11 amino acids. V dropped 11 bases and J dropped 6; count of bases not matched to a gene: 4. Germline V gene sequence: CDR1 MNHEY, CDR2 SVGAGI. General study findings and limits: A mostly white British donor set with more females was recruited, and clonal diversity was possibly underestimated. Across spike, vaccine-associated CD4 TCRs were found, dominant at 160-218 and 743-854. Close to half of spike-specific TCRs reportedly recognize unmutated variant regions. Only six people who got AZD1222 tested seropositive at baseline.

The receptor was isolated from an adult in good health. The sample consisted of peripheral blood, taken on day 0 of AZD1222 vaccination. The rearrangement uses TRBV6-5 and TRBJ2-1; 7 nucleotides line up with TRBD2. Here the CDR3 reads CAARGVNEQFF. CDR3 in DNA: TGTGCCGCCCGGGGGGTCAATGAGCAGTTCTTC.